This T cell receptor beta chain was sequenced for a study of blood T cell repertoires in COVID-19. Study summary: Spain, Italy and the United States supplied samples that represented acute and convalescent COVID-19. In each case, the material was cDNA or gDNA derived from T cells, B-cell-depleted T cells, or PBMCs.

From germline, CDR1 is MNHEY and CDR2 SVGAGI. The CDR3 is 15 amino acids. V lost 0 bases and J lost 6; bases outside the gene matches: 6. How the authors handled the data: Estimation of nucleated cell counts relied on the amplification of reference gene primers. Generated by immunoSEQ multiplex PCR, the TCRdb table keeps only in-frame clones and is missing some. The V and J calls and clone size are taken from that table; D and trimming were inferred from the DNA. The sample comprises 250,000 or so clones, approximately 82% of which are singletons, and roughly 3.2% rests with the top ten. This chain joins TRBV6-5 and TRBJ2-7; 9 nucleotides align to TRBD2. This receptor was identified in a young woman with acute or convalescent COVID-19. The sample taken for sequencing was peripheral blood. Here the CDR3 reads CASSYSTSGYSEQYF. In DNA form, the CDR3 reads TGTGCCAGCAGTTACTCGACTAGCGGCTACTCCGAGCAGTACTTC.